The clone carrying this T cell receptor (beta chain) was picked up one time. This likely stems from a read error, as it lies one base from a far larger clone. With roughly 500 ng total RNA as template and a constant-region primer, TCR beta cDNA was made. Libraries covering TCR beta were generated through three nested multiplex PCR rounds (using a slightly modified ARM-PCR). Both of the initial two PCR rounds ran for about 11 cycles and employed TRBV1-TRBV30 forward primers alongside a C-beta reverse primer. TCRdb used MiXCR to reprocess the multiplex PCR reads, holding one entry per CDR3 protein. The sample holds 20,000 to 30,000 distinct CDR3 sequences, roughly four fifths seen once. This sample is drawn from a study of tumor-infiltrating lymphocytes in primary liver carcinoma. Joint extraction of RNA and DNA used about 17-30 mg of bulk tissue that was unsorted. The germline V gene encodes CDR1 SGDLS and CDR2 YYNGEE. The CDR3 sequence is 13 residues long.

This chain links TRBV9 with TRBJ2-7, with 7 bases that match TRBD1. Material: liver tumor tissue from sampling region 5. Subset noted: tumor region T5, tumor centre. The clonotype originates from a woman aged 25 to 39 with primary liver carcinoma and hepatitis B virus infection. The CDR3 region has the DNA TGTGCCAGCAGCGGACAGGGAGCCTACGAGCAGCACTTC. Its protein is CASSGQGAYEQHF.